These T cell receptor beta chains were read from a single sample in a study of cytomegalovirus exposure and HLA in healthy donors. Assay used: immunoSEQ multiplex PCR; TCRdb lists only in-frame clones, some missing. The sample yields about 56,000 clones, 89% seen once. The sequenced sample consisted of PBMCs. The receptor source for this set is a woman between 18 and 29 years old in good health and CMV-seronegative. The CDR3 runs from the conserved cysteine through the conserved F or W. The D gene is left open where the match is weak. For some rows the clone size is stated as once, few or many, or as a class when expanded; others skip it.

>.|TRBJ1-2|.|TRBV7-2
TGTGCCAGCAGCTTAGCTAGGGGTGACTATGGCTACACCTTC
CASSLARGDYGYTF
>.|TRBJ2-1|.|TRBV14
TGTGCCAGCAGCCAAGATCCGGGGAGCTCCTACAATGAGCAGTTCTTC
CASSQDPGSSYNEQFF
>.|TRBJ2-1|.|TRBV6-5
TGTGCCAGCAGTTACTCTAGTTCCGATGAGCAGTTCTTC
CASSYSSSDEQFF
>.|TRBJ2-5|.|TRBV25-1
TGTGCCAGCAGTGATCGGGGCCAAGAGACCCAGTACTTC
CASSDRGQETQYF
>TRBD2|TRBJ2-7|.|TRBV5-1
TGCGCCAGCAGCTCGGGACTAGCGGATTCCTACGAGCAGTACTTC
CASSSGLADSYEQYF
>TRBD1|TRBJ2-2|.|TRBV5-1
TGCGCCAGCAGCGACAGGGTCCGGGAGCTGTTTTTT
CASSDRVRELFF
>TRBD2|TRBJ2-3|.|TRBV15
TGTGCCACCAGCAGAGGGACTAGTGATAGCACAGATACGCAGTATTTT
CATSRGTSDSTDTQYF
>.|TRBJ2-5|.|TRBV25-1
TGTGCCAGCAGTGGCGCCCACCCGGGTTTTCCCGAAGAGACCCAGTACTTC
CASSGAHPGFPEETQYF
>.|TRBJ2-3|.|TRBV19
TGTGCCAGTAAGGAGCGTTGGGCAGGACTTCGAGATACGCAGTATTTT
CASKERWAGLRDTQYF
>TRBD2|TRBJ2-4|.|TRBV4-3
TGCGCCAGCAGCCAAGTGCGGGGGGGAAACATTCAGTACTTC
CASSQVRGGNIQYF
>.|TRBJ2-3|.|TRBV6-5
TGTGCCAGCAGTTACTCGGCCCAGTATGATACGCAGTATTTT
CASSYSAQYDTQYF
>TRBD2|TRBJ2-1|.|TRBV13
TGTGCCAGCAGCTTAACGGGGACTAGGATATCTGAGCAGTTCTTC
CASSLTGTRISEQFF
>TRBD2|TRBJ2-1|.|TRBV15
TGTGCCACCAGCAGAGCCGTAGCGGGAGCGGGATACAATGAGCAGTTCTTC
CATSRAVAGAGYNEQFF
>TRBD2|TRBJ2-7|.|TRBV5-4
TGTGCCAGCAGCCCATCGGGGGGGGGATACTACGAGCAGTACTTC
CASSPSGGGYYEQYF
>TRBD1|TRBJ2-7|.|TRBV27
TGTGCCAGCGGGACAGGCCAGGGAGGCGAGCAGTACTTC
CASGTGQGGEQYF
>.|TRBJ1-3|.|TRBV4-2
TGTGCCAGCAGCCAAGGGGAGTCGCCCGGAAACACCATATATTTT
CASSQGESPGNTIYF
>.|TRBJ1-1|.|TRBV4-1
TGCGCCAGCAGCCATGACAAAAGGGGCACTGAAGCTTTCTTT
CASSHDKRGTEAFF
>TRBD2|TRBJ2-3|.|TRBV5-1
TGCGCCAGCAGCCCGGGACTACACACAGATACGCAGTATTTT
CASSPGLHTDTQYF
>TRBD1|TRBJ1-4|.|TRBV7-2
TGTGCCAGCAGCCAGGGACAGGGGAGAAAAAAACTGTTTTTT
CASSQGQGRKKLFF
>.|TRBJ1-5|.|TRBV19
TGTGCCAGTAGGCGGGGGCGAGAGGTCAATCAGCCCCAGCATTTT
CASRRGREVNQPQHF
>TRBD1|TRBJ1-5|.|TRBV2
TGTGCCAGCACTGTAGGGACAGACAATCAGCCCCAGCATTTT
CASTVGTDNQPQHF
>.|TRBJ2-7|.|TRBV6-5
TGTGCCAGCAGTTATGGGACTGTCGGCTACGAGCAGTACTTC
CASSYGTVGYEQYF
>TRBD2|TRBJ2-5|.|TRBV19
TGTGCCAGTAGACCTAGCGGGAGAGAGACCCAGTACTTC
CASRPSGRETQYF
>TRBD1|TRBJ1-1|.|TRBV5-6
TGTGCCAGCAGCTTGGGACAGGGGGCGGCTGAAGCTTTCTTT
CASSLGQGAAEAFF
>TRBD2|TRBJ2-1|.|TRBV9
TGTGCCAGCAGCACTCCAGCGGGGGGGTCCTACAATGAGCAGTTCTTC
CASSTPAGGSYNEQFF
>TRBD2|TRBJ2-3|.|TRBV27
TGTGCCAGCAGTTTGGACATAGCGGGAGGTTGGGCAGATACGCAGTATTTT
CASSLDIAGGWADTQYF
>.|TRBJ2-7|.|TRBV6-5
TGTGCCAGCAGTTACGCGGCTAGCTTGTACGAGCAGTACTTC
CASSYAASLYEQYF
>.|TRBJ1-1|.|TRBV19
TGTGCCAGTAGTAGGCCACAGGGTGGGTACACTGAAGCTTTCTTT
CASSRPQGGYTEAFF
>.|TRBJ1-1|.|TRBV11-2
TGTGCCAGCTCCAAAACTCTACAGGTTGAAGCTTTCTTT
CASSKTLQVEAFF
>.|TRBJ1-1|.|TRBV19
TGTGCCAGTAGTAGTTTAGTTTACACTGAAGCTTTCTTT
CASSSLVYTEAFF
>.|TRBJ2-7|.|TRBV2
TGTGCCAGCAGTGGACTCAACGCCATATCCTACGAGCAGTACTTC
CASSGLNAISYEQYF
>.|TRBJ1-2|.|TRBV11-2
TGTGCCAGCAGCTTAGAGTGGGGAGGAGACTATGGCTACACCTTC
CASSLEWGGDYGYTF
>.|TRBJ2-7|.|TRBV5-6
TGTGCCAGCAGCTTGGGGGACAACTACGAGCAGTACTTC
CASSLGDNYEQYF
>TRBD2|TRBJ2-7|once|TRBV5-1
TGCGCCAGCAGTACGGCTAGCGGGTCCTACGAGCAGTACTTC
CASSTASGSYEQYF
>TRBD2|TRBJ2-7|.|TRBV4-3
TGCGCCAGCAGCGCTCTACCGTGGCGGGAGGGACTAGAGCAGTACTTC
CASSALPWREGLEQYF
>.|TRBJ1-1|.|TRBV28
TGTGCCAGCAGGACGAGCCAGGGCACTGAAGCTTTCTTT
CASRTSQGTEAFF
>TRBD2|TRBJ2-2|.|TRBV29-1
TGCAGCGTTGAATCGGGGGGCACCGGGGAGCTGTTTTTT
CSVESGGTGELFF
>TRBD1|TRBJ2-1|.|TRBV4-3
TGCGCCAGCAGCCAAGATTATCTAGGGACAGGTAACTACAATGAGCAGTTCTTC
CASSQDYLGTGNYNEQFF
>.|TRBJ2-7|.|TRBV5-1
TGCGCCAGCAGCTTGGCCCCGGCGGGGTCGTCCTACGAGCAGTACTTC
CASSLAPAGSSYEQYF
>TRBD1|TRBJ2-5|.|TRBV7-6
TGTGCCAGCAGCCCAAAAGTGGGACAGGGGGTGGAGACCCAGTACTTC
CASSPKVGQGVETQYF
>.|TRBJ1-2|few|TRBV7-9
TGTGCCAGCAGGAGTGGCTATGGCTACACCTTC
CASRSGYGYTF
>TRBD1|TRBJ2-7|.|TRBV6-5
TGTGCCAGCAGCCTGACAGGGCTGTACGAGCAGTACTTC
CASSLTGLYEQYF
>TRBD2|TRBJ2-5|once|TRBV19
TGTGCCAGTACCCCGGCTAGCGGGGGAGGGGAGACCCAGTACTTC
CASTPASGGGETQYF
>TRBD1|TRBJ2-5|.|TRBV30
TGTGCCTGGAGTGTGCAGGGGGTAACAGAGACCCAGTACTTC
CAWSVQGVTETQYF
>.|TRBJ2-7|few|TRBV6-1
TGTGCCAGCAGTGAAAATCCGACAAGCTCCTACGAGCAGTACTTC
CASSENPTSSYEQYF
>.|TRBJ1-1|.|TRBV5-6
TGTGCCAGCAGCTTGGGAGGCATGCTGAACACTGAAGCTTTCTTT
CASSLGGMLNTEAFF
>.|TRBJ1-1|.|TRBV5-6
TGTGCCAGCAGCTTGTGGGGGGGGCCGAAGAACACTGAAGCTTTCTTT
CASSLWGGPKNTEAFF
>.|TRBJ2-7|once|TRBV7-6
TGTGCCAGCAGCTTAGCCCCGGGAGCCTACGAGCAGTACTTC
CASSLAPGAYEQYF
>TRBD2|TRBJ2-7|once|TRBV7-2
TGTGCCAGCAGTCGGATAGCGGGGGACTCCTACGAGCAGTACTTC
CASSRIAGDSYEQYF
>.|TRBJ2-1|once|TRBV27
TGTGCCAGCAGTCCTGGACTGGATTACAATGAGCAGTTCTTC
CASSPGLDYNEQFF
>.|TRBJ2-2|.|TRBV28
TGTGCCAGCAGTCTGGGTGACGGAACGAACACCGGGGAGCTGACCGGGGAGCTGTTTTTT
CASSLGDGTNTGELTGELFF
>.|TRBJ1-4|.|TRBV28
TGTGCCAGCAGCGGTGGGGCACCTAATGAAAAACTGTTTTTT
CASSGGAPNEKLFF
>.|TRBJ1-5|.|TRBV4-1
TGCGCCAGCAGTCAACTACCCGTCCTAAGGGGTGTCAGGAGCAATCAGCCCCAGCATTTT
CASSQLPVLRGVRSNQPQHF
>.|TRBJ1-2|.|TRBV28
TGTGCCGTTCTCAGGGCGCTCTATGGCTACACCTTC
CAVLRALYGYTF
>.|TRBJ2-7|.|TRBV9
TGTGCCAGCAGCCACTCTGGGGGGAGCTCCTACGAGCAGTACTTC
CASSHSGGSSYEQYF
>TRBD1|TRBJ1-5|.|TRBV10-3
TGTGCCATCAGTGACCGGGACAGGGGACGCAATCAGCCCCAGCATTTT
CAISDRDRGRNQPQHF
>TRBD1|TRBJ2-3|few|TRBV2
TGTGCCAGCAGCCTGACAGGGGGCTGGACAGATACGCAGTATTTT
CASSLTGGWTDTQYF
>.|TRBJ2-7|.|TRBV4-1
TGCGCCAGCAGCCAAGAGAGACAGATAAGGGGTAGCGAGCAGTACTTC
CASSQERQIRGSEQYF